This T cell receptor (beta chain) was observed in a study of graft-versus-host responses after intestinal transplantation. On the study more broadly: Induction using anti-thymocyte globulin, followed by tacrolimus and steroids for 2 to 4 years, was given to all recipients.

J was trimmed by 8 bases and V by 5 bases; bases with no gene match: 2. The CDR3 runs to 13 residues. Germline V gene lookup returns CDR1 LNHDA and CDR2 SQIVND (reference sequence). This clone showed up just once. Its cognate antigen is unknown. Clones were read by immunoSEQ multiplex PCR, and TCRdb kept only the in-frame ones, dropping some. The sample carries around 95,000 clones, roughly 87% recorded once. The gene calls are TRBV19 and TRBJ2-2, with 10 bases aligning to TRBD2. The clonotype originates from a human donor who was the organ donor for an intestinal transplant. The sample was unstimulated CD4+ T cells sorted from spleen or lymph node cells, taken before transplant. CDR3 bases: TGTGCCAGTAGTCTAGCGGGGGTTGGGGAGCTGTTTTTT. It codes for CASSLAGVGELFF.